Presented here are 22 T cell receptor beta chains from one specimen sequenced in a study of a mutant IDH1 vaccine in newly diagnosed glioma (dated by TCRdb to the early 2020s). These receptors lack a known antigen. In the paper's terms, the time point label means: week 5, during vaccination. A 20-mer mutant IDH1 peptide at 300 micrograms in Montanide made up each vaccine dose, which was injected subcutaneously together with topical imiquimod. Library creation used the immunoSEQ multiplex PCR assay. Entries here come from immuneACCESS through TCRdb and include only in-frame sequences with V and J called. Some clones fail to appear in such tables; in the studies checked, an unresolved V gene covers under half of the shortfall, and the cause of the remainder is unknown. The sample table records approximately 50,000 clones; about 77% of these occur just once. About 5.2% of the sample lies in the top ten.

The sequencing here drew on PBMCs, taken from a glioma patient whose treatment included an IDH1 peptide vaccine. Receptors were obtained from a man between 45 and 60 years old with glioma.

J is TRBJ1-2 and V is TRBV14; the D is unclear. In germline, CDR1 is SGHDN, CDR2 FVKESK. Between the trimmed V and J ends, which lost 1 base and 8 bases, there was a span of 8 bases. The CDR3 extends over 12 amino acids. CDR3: CASSQGKGGYTF. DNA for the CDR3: TGTGCCAGCAGCCAAGGGAAAGGGGGCTACACCTTC.

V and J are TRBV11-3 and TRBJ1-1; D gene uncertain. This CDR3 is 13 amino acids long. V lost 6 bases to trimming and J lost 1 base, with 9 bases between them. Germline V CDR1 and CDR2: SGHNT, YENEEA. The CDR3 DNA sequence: TGTGCCAGCAGTTACGGACCGAACACTGAAGCTTTCTTT. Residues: CASSYGPNTEAFF.

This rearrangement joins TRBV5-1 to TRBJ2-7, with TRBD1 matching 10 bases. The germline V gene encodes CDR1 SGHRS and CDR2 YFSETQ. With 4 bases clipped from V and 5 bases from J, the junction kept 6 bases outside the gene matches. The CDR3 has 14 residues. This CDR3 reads CASSPDRGHDEQYF. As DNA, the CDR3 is TGCGCCAGCAGCCCCGACAGGGGGCACGACGAGCAGTACTTC.

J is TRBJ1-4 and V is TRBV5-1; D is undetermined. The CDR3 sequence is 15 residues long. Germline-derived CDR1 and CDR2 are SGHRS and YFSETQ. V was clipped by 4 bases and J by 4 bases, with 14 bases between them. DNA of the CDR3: TGCGCCAGCAGCCTGCGGGATTACCTTAATGAAAAACTGTTTTTT. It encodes CASSLRDYLNEKLFF.

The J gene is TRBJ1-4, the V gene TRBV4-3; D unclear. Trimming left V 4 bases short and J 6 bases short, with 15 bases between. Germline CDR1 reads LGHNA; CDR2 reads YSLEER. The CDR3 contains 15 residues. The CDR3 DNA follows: TGCGCCAGCAGCCCCGCACCCCTTATCGATGAAAAACTGTTTTTT. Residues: CASSPAPLIDEKLFF.

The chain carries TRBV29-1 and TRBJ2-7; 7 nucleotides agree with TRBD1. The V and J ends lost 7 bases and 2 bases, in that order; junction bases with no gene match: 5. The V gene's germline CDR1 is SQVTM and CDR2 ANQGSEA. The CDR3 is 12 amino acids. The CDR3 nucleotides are TGCAGCGCATCCGGGACAGCCTACGAGCAGTACTTC. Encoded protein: CSASGTAYEQYF.

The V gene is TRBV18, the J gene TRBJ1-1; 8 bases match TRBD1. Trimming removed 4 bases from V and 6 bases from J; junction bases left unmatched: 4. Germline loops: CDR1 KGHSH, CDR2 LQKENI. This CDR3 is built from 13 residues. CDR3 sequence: CASSQDRVAEAFF. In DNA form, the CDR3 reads TGTGCCAGCTCACAGGACAGGGTCGCTGAAGCTTTCTTT.

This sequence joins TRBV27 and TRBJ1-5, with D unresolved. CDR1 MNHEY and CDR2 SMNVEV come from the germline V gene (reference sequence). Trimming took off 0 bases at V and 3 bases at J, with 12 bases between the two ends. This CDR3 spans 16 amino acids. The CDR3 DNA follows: TGTGCCAGCAGTTTATCCGCGTATCGGGCCAATCAGCCCCAGCATTTT. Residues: CASSLSAYRANQPQHF.

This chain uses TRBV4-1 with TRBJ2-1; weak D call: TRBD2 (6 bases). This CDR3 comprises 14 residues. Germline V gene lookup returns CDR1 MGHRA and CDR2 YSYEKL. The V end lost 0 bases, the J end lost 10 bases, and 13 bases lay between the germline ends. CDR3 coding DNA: TGCGCCAGCAGCCAAGACCCCGGCGGGGCGGAGCAGTTCTTC. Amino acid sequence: CASSQDPGGAEQFF.

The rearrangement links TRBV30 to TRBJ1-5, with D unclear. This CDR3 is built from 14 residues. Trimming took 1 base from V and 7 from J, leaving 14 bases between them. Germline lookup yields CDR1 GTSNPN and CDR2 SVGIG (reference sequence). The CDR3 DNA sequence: TGTGCCTGGAGTGGTACCCGAACCAAACAGCCCCAGCATTTT. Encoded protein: CAWSGTRTKQPQHF.

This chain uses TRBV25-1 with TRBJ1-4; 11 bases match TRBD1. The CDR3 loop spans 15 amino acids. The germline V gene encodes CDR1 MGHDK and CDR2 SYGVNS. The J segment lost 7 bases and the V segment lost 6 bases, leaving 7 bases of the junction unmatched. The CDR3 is CASSPGGTGGEKLFF. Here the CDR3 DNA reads TGTGCCAGCAGCCCCGGAGGGACAGGGGGTGAAAAACTGTTTTTT.

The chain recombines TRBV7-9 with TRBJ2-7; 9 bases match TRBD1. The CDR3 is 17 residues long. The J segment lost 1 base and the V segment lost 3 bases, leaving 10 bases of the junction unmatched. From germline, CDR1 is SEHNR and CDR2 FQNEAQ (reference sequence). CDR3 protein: CASSFIRKGQGSYEQYF. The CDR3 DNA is TGTGCCAGCAGCTTCATACGTAAGGGACAGGGATCCTACGAGCAGTACTTC.

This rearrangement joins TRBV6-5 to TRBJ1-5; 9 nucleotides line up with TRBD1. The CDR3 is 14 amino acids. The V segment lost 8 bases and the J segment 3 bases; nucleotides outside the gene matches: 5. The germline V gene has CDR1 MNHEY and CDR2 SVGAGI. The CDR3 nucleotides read TGTGCCAGCCGTACAGGGGGCGTCAATCAGCCCCAGCATTTT. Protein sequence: CASRTGGVNQPQHF.

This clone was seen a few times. CDR3 nucleotide sequence: TGTGCCATCAGTGAGTCGGAAGGTCGGAATGAAAAACTGTTTTTT. Its protein is CAISESEGRNEKLFF. This rearrangement joins TRBV10-3 to TRBJ1-4; D unresolved. Deletions cut 0 bases from V and 5 bases from J, with 10 bases between. This CDR3 region has 15 residues. CDR1 is ENHRY, CDR2 SYGVKD, per germline.

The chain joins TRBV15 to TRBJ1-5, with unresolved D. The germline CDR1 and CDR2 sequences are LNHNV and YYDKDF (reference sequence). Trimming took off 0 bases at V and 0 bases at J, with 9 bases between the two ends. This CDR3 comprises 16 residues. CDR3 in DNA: TGTGCCACCAGCAGAGATCTGCAGATTAGCAATCAGCCCCAGCATTTT. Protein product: CATSRDLQISNQPQHF. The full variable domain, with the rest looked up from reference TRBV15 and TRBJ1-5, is DAMVIQNPRYQVTQFGKPVTLSCSQTLNHNVMYWYQQKSSQAPKLLFHYYDKDFNNEADTPDNFQSRRPNTSFCFLDIRSPGLGDTAMYLCATSRDLQISNQPQHFGDGTRLSIL.

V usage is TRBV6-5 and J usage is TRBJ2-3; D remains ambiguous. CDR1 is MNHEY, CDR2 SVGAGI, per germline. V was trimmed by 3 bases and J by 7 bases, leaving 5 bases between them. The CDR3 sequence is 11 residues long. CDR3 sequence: CASSYGYTQYF. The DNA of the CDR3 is TGTGCCAGCAGTTATGGTTATACGCAGTATTTT.

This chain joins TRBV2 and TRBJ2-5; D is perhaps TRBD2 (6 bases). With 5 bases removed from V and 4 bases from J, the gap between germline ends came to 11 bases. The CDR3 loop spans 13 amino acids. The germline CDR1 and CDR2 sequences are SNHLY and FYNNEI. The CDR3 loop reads CASSKGRGETQYF. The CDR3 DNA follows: TGTGCCAGCAGTAAGGGGCGGGGAGAGACCCAGTACTTC.

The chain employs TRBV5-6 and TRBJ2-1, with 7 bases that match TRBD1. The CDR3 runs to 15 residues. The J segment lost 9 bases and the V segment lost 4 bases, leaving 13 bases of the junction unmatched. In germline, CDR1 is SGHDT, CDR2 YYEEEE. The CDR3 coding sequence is TGTGCCAGCAGCCACCGGGACAGAGGCGGTGGTGAGCAGTTCTTC. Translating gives CASSHRDRGGGEQFF.

CDR3 sequence (DNA): TGTGCCAGCAGCTTAGCCCATCAGCGGGGGGGCGGGGGAGAGACCCAGTACTTC. As protein: CASSLAHQRGGGGETQYF. The rearrangement links TRBV7-9 to TRBJ2-5; 10 bases map to TRBD2. V trimming: 0 bases; J trimming: 4 bases; junction bases outside the gene matches: 11. Germline CDR1 is SEHNR and CDR2 is FQNEAQ (reference sequence). CDR3 length: 18 residues.

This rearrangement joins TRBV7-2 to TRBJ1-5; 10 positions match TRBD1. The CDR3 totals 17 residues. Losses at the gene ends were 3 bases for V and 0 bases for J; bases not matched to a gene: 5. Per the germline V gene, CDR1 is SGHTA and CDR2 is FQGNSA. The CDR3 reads CASSFSGTGDSNQPQHF. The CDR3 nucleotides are TGTGCCAGCAGCTTTTCCGGGACAGGGGATAGCAATCAGCCCCAGCATTTT.

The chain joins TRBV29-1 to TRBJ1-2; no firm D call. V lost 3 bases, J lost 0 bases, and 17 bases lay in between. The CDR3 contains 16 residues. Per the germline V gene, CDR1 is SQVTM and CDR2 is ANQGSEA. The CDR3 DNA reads TGCAGCGTTGATCCAGCGGTGGGATCCGCTAACTATGGCTACACCTTC. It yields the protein CSVDPAVGSANYGYTF.

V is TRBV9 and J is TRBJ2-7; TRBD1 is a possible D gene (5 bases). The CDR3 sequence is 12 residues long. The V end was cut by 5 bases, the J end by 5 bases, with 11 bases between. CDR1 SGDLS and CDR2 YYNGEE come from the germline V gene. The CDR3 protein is CASSAQGNEQYF. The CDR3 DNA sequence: TGTGCCAGCAGTGCTCAGGGAAACGAGCAGTACTTC.